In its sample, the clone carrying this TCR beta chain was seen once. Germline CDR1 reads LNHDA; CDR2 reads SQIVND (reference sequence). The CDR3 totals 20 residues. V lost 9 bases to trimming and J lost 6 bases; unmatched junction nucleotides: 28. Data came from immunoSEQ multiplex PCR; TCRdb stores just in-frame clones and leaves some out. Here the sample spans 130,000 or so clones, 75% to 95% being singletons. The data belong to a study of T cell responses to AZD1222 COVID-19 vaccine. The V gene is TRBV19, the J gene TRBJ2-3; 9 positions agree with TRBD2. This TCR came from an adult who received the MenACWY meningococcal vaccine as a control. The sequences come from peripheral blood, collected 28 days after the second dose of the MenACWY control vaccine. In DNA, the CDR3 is TGTGCCAGCTCCCCCAGACGTAAAGAACTCTATAGCGGGAGTCGGGATACGCAGTATTTT. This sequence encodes CASSPRRKELYSGSRDTQYF.